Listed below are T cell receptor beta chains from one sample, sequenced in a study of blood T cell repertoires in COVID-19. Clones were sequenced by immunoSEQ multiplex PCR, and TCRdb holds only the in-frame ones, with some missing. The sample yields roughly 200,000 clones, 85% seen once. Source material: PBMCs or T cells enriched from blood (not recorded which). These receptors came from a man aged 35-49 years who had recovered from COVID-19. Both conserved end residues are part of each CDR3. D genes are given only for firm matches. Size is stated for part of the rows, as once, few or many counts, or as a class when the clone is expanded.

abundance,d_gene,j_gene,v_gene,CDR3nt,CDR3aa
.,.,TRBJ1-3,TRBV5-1,TGCGCCAGCAGCTTGGGGGACAAAGGAGCTGGAAACACCATATATTTT,CASSLGDKGAGNTIYF
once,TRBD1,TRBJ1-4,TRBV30,TGTGCCTTCGGGGACAGGGGGCCAACTAATGAAAAACTGTTTTTT,CAFGDRGPTNEKLFF
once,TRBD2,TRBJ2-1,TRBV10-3,TGTGCCAGTCGGACTAGCGGTTTAAATGAGCAGTTCTTC,CASRTSGLNEQFF
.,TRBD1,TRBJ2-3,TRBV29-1,TGCAGCACCCCGACAGGGGGCGGTACGCAGTATTTT,CSTPTGGGTQYF
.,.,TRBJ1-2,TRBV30,TGTGCCTGGAGCCACCCTCCAGGCGGCTACACCTTC,CAWSHPPGGYTF
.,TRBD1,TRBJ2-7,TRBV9,TGTGCCAGCAGCACCACCCCGACAGGGAACGAGCAGTACTTC,CASSTTPTGNEQYF
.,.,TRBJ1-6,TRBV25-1,TGTGCCAGCAGTGAAACCGGGTATAATTCACCCCTCCACTTT,CASSETGYNSPLHF
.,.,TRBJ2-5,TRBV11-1,TGTGCCAGCAGCTTAGCTGCGCGTCTAGCCCCTCGTCAAGAGACCCAGTACTTC,CASSLAARLAPRQETQYF
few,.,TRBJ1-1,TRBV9,TGTGCCAGCAGCGTAGGTCCCGGGTTTGGTGCTGAAGCTTTCTTT,CASSVGPGFGAEAFF
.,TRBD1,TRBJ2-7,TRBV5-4,TGTGCCAGCAGCGCGGACAGGGGCCCCTACGAGCAGTACTTC,CASSADRGPYEQYF
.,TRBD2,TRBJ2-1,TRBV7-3,TGTGCCAGCAGCTCCCTCGGCCTAGCGGGTTACAATGAGCAGTTCTTC,CASSSLGLAGYNEQFF
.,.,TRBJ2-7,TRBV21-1,TGTGCCAGCAGCAAAGCCCAATCTAATAGCGGATGCCCTAGTGAGCAGTACTTC,CASSKAQSNSGCPSEQYF